Reported below is one T cell receptor (beta chain). The data were obtained in a study of Tregs in tolerant kidney transplant recipients. Profiled with immunoSEQ multiplex PCR; TCRdb holds only in-frame clones, not every one. The sample records fewer than 150,000 clones, roughly 92% being singletons. From germline, CDR1 is SGDLS and CDR2 YYNGEE. The CDR3 contains 14 residues. Between the trimmed V and J ends, which lost 0 bases and 1 base, there was a span of 7 bases. The sample was CD4+ T cells from blood. The chain links TRBV9 to TRBJ1-1; no clear D gene. This clonotype was sampled from a human donor in good health. CDR3 DNA sequence: TGTGCCAGCAGCGTAGTGGGCCAGAACACTGAAGCTTTCTTT. Translation gives CASSVVGQNTEAFF.